One and the same sample provided the 13 T cell receptor beta chains below, sequenced in a study of blood T cell repertoires in COVID-19. This table comes from immunoSEQ multiplex PCR, and its TCRdb copy is limited to in-frame clones, with some not included. Among 300,000 or so clones, around 90% were seen once, and the ten largest hold approximately 2.9%. The sequencing input was peripheral blood. The receptor set was obtained from a woman younger than 45 with COVID-19, enrolled during active disease.

The chain links TRBV27 to TRBJ2-5, with 7 bases identical to TRBD2. V was clipped by 0 bases and J by 3 bases; unmatched bases: 7. Germline lookup yields CDR1 MNHEY and CDR2 SMNVEV (reference sequence). The CDR3 length is 16 residues. The CDR3 DNA follows: TGTGCCAGCAGTTTATCCCATGGACTAGTTGAAGAGACCCAGTACTTC. Translated: CASSLSHGLVEETQYF.

The V call is TRBV6-1, the J call TRBJ1-1; D gene unclear. The V and J ends lost 0 bases and 4 bases respectively, with 9 bases between them. The length of the CDR3 is 14 residues. Germline V gene lookup returns CDR1 MNHNS and CDR2 SASEGT. The CDR3 region is CASSEARESTEAFF. The CDR3 region has the DNA TGTGCCAGCAGTGAAGCGCGCGAGAGCACTGAAGCTTTCTTT.

Only a few counts were recorded for this clone. Within the sample, other DNA sequences also encode this same CDR3. The chain has TRBV7-2 and TRBJ2-7, with D uncertain. Between the trimmed V and J ends, which lost 0 bases and 2 bases, there was a span of 8 bases. CDR3 length: 14 residues. Germline lookup yields CDR1 SGHTA and CDR2 FQGNSA. For the CDR3, the DNA is TGTGCCAGCAGCTTAGCGGGCCGAGCCTACGAGCAGTACTTC. It specifies CASSLAGRAYEQYF.

This clone was observed a single time. The rearrangement links TRBV6-5 to TRBJ2-1, with TRBD2 matching 8 bases. The CDR3 length is 15 residues. V shed 5 bases and J 6 bases; nucleotides not matched to a gene: 9. CDR1 and CDR2 (germline): MNHEY, SVGAGI. The chain's CDR3 is CASSRMTSASNEQFF. CDR3 coding DNA: TGTGCCAGCAGTCGAATGACTAGCGCGTCCAATGAGCAGTTCTTC.

This clone has a single count. The V gene is TRBV14, the J gene TRBJ2-7; weak D call: TRBD1 (6 bases). This CDR3 comprises 17 residues. Between the trimmed V and J ends, which lost 0 bases and 0 bases, there was a span of 15 bases. The germline CDR1 and CDR2 sequences are SGHDN and FVKESK. CDR3 loop: CASSQDPTDRNSYEQYF. DNA for the CDR3: TGTGCCAGCAGCCAAGACCCGACCGACAGGAACTCCTACGAGCAGTACTTC. The full variable domain, with the rest looked up from reference TRBV14 and TRBJ2-7, is EAGVTQFPSHSVIEKGQTVTLRCDPISGHDNLYWYRRVMGKEIKFLLHFVKESKQDESGMPNNRFLAERTGGTYSTLKVQPAELEDSGVYFCASSQDPTDRNSYEQYFGPGTRLTVT.

The J gene is TRBJ1-5, the V gene TRBV6-6; D ambiguous. Germline V gene data show CDR1 as MNHNY and CDR2 as SVGAGI (reference sequence). The V and J ends lost 2 bases and 3 bases respectively, with 11 bases between them. This CDR3 spans 15 amino acids. The CDR3 DNA reads TGTGCCAGCAGTTACGGGCGGGGAGTCAATCAGCCCCAGCATTTT. Translated, it gives CASSYGRGVNQPQHF.

This sequence joins TRBV28 and TRBJ2-5; D possibly corresponds to TRBD2 (6 bases). There are 14 residues in the CDR3. The V end was cut by 3 bases, the J end by 1 base, with 9 bases between. In germline, CDR1 is MDHEN, CDR2 SYDVKM. CDR3 amino acids: CASSFGRIQETQYF. CDR3 bases: TGTGCCAGCAGTTTTGGGAGGATCCAAGAGACCCAGTACTTC.

This clone was seen a single time. This chain links TRBV5-6 with TRBJ1-1; D is perhaps TRBD1 (6 bases). This CDR3 is built from 14 residues. From germline, CDR1 is SGHDT and CDR2 YYEEEE. Trimming removed 3 bases at V and 4 bases at J, with 13 bases between. The CDR3 spells CASSSQRGATEAFF. In nucleotides, the CDR3 is TGTGCCAGCAGCTCCCAGCGGGGGGCCACTGAAGCTTTCTTT.

This clone came up once. The rearrangement links TRBV6-5 to TRBJ1-5; 9 bases are a match to TRBD1. Germline values: CDR1 MNHEY, CDR2 SVGAGI. V shed 6 bases, J shed 5 bases, and the junction held 2 bases outside the gene matches. This CDR3 contains 13 residues. This CDR3 is CASRGDRDQPQHF. CDR3 nucleotide sequence: TGTGCCAGCAGGGGGGACAGGGATCAGCCCCAGCATTTT.

The rearrangement links TRBV5-6 to TRBJ2-1; D remains unclear. There are 15 residues in the CDR3. V lost 4 bases and J lost 8, with 19 bases in between. Per germline, CDR1 SGHDT and CDR2 YYEEEE. The CDR3 nucleotides read TGTGCCAGCAGCCTAACTTTGGGTAGCTTCGATGAGCAGTTCTTC. Encoded protein: CASSLTLGSFDEQFF.

This chain uses TRBV4-2 with TRBJ1-6; D perhaps matches TRBD1 (6 bases). This CDR3 has 15 residues. The ends were cut back, 0 bases at V and 8 bases at J, with 11 bases in the middle. Germline V gene data show CDR1 as LGHNA and CDR2 as YNFKEQ. The DNA of the CDR3 is TGTGCCAGCAGCCAAGATATTACAGGGCATTCACCCCTCCACTTT. Amino acids: CASSQDITGHSPLHF.

V usage is TRBV29-1 and J usage is TRBJ2-1, with 10 nucleotides matching TRBD2. The ends lost 7 bases at V and 4 bases at J; junction bases unmatched: 7. The CDR3 extends over 14 amino acids. Germline CDR1 is SQVTM and CDR2 is ANQGSEA. The chain's CDR3 is CSAGLADPYNEQFF. The CDR3 DNA reads TGCAGCGCCGGACTAGCGGACCCTTACAATGAGCAGTTCTTC.

This chain connects TRBV5-4 to TRBJ1-2; 9 nucleotides align to TRBD1. Germline CDR1 reads SGHNT; CDR2 reads YYREEE (reference sequence). This CDR3 has 16 amino acids. V shed 0 bases, J shed 4 bases, and the junction held 7 bases outside the gene matches. The CDR3 spells CASSLGWGQGGYGYTF. CDR3 coding DNA: TGTGCCAGCAGCTTGGGGTGGGGACAGGGAGGCTATGGCTACACCTTC.